The next 12 T cell receptor beta chains were all read from a single sample in a study of shared clonotypes between healthy human individuals. Method: immunoSEQ multiplex PCR; TCRdb's copy keeps in-frame clones and lacks some. This table holds approximately 2,000,000 clones, under 95% found once. Source material: naive CD4+ T cells from PBMCs. Subset specified: CD45RA+ positively selected. Source of these receptors: a man younger than 30 in good health. Some clones in this sample may be carry-over from other donors' samples.

The rearrangement links TRBV27 to TRBJ1-5; 10 bases are shared with TRBD1. CDR3 length equals 15 residues. The ends lost 5 bases at V and 7 bases at J; junction bases unmatched: 8. Per germline, CDR1 MNHEY and CDR2 SMNVEV (reference sequence). In DNA form, the CDR3 reads TGTGCCAGCAGTCTCCGGACAGGGGGTAGGCAGCCCCAGCATTTT. It codes for CASSLRTGGRQPQHF.

V gene TRBV7-3 combines with J gene TRBJ2-1, with unresolved D. Germline V lookup: CDR1 SGHTA, CDR2 FQGTGA. Trimming shortened V by 0 bases and J by 5 bases, and 11 bases separated the two germline ends. There are 15 residues in the CDR3. The CDR3 reads CASSLTVTRNNEQFF. The DNA of the CDR3 is TGTGCCAGCAGCTTAACGGTTACCAGAAACAATGAGCAGTTCTTC.

The chain links TRBV9 to TRBJ2-1; no firm D call. The V gene's germline CDR1 is SGDLS and CDR2 YYNGEE. This CDR3 has 15 amino acids. Trimming shortened V by 1 base and J by 8 bases, and 16 bases separated the two germline ends. The CDR3 coding sequence is TGTGCCAGCAGCGTAAGCCACCCCTTAGGCTATGAGCAGTTCTTC. Translated, it gives CASSVSHPLGYEQFF.

V is TRBV4-1 and J is TRBJ1-5, with 9 bases lining up with TRBD1. CDR3 size: 15 residues. V gave up 0 bases and J gave up 5 bases; unmatched junction bases: 2. The V gene's germline CDR1 is MGHRA and CDR2 YSYEKL. CDR3 bases: TGCGCCAGCAGCCAAGACGGACAGGGGTATCAGCCCCAGCATTTT. Translation: CASSQDGQGYQPQHF.

The V gene is TRBV29-1, the J gene TRBJ1-2; 9 bases map to TRBD1. Germline loops: CDR1 SQVTM, CDR2 ANQGSEA. The CDR3 loop spans 14 amino acids. J was trimmed by 4 bases and V by 4 bases; bases with no gene match: 7. CDR3: CSVVRQGVSYGYTF. The CDR3 DNA is TGCAGCGTTGTCCGACAGGGGGTCTCCTATGGCTACACCTTC.

This sequence joins TRBV4-1 and TRBJ2-2, with D possibly TRBD1 on 6 matching bases. The germline gives CDR1 MGHRA, CDR2 YSYEKL. The CDR3 has 16 residues. Trimming cost V 1 base and J 4 bases, with 13 bases left between them. The CDR3 sequence is CASSQAAGAGTGELFF. DNA of the CDR3: TGCGCCAGCAGCCAAGCAGCAGGGGCGGGCACCGGGGAGCTGTTTTTT.

The chain employs TRBV4-1 and TRBJ1-4, with 7 bases identical to TRBD1. J gave up 8 bases and V 0 bases, and 9 bases lay outside the gene matches. The CDR3 totals 16 residues. Germline CDR1 and CDR2: MGHRA and YSYEKL. The CDR3 here is CASSQDSRDRGEKLFF. The DNA of the CDR3 is TGCGCCAGCAGCCAAGATTCGAGGGACAGAGGAGAAAAACTGTTTTTT.

J is TRBJ1-1 and V is TRBV11-3; D gene ambiguous. The germline V gene encodes CDR1 SGHNT and CDR2 YENEEA. The CDR3 is 14 amino acids. Trimming stripped 1 base from V and 4 bases from J, with 10 bases between. CDR3: CASSLGTGSTEAFF. The CDR3 DNA is TGTGCCAGCAGCTTAGGTACGGGCTCCACTGAAGCTTTCTTT.

This chain uses TRBV27 with TRBJ1-5; 8 bases match TRBD1. The CDR3 loop spans 16 amino acids. V shed 5 bases, J shed 7 bases, and the junction held 13 bases outside the gene matches. CDR1 and CDR2 (germline): MNHEY, SMNVEV (reference sequence). The CDR3 reads CASSRPPDRDGQPQHF. CDR3 coding DNA: TGTGCCAGCAGTCGACCGCCGGACAGGGACGGCCAGCCCCAGCATTTT.

This chain uses TRBV28 with TRBJ2-2; 7 bases map to TRBD1. Germline-derived CDR1 and CDR2 are MDHEN and SYDVKM. Unmatched junction bases numbered 5, after V lost 5 bases and J lost 5 bases. This CDR3 has 14 amino acids. The CDR3 DNA follows: TGTGCCAGCAGTCCGGGACAGCATACCGGGGAGCTGTTTTTT. As protein: CASSPGQHTGELFF.

This chain uses TRBV7-2 with TRBJ2-3; D is unresolved. Per the germline V gene, CDR1 is SGHTA and CDR2 is FQGNSA. The CDR3 loop spans 14 amino acids. Deletions cut 5 bases from V and 11 bases from J, with 20 bases between. The CDR3 here is CASSLDNSNRQQYF. The CDR3 region has the DNA TGTGCCAGCAGCCTTGATAACTCAAACCGGCAGCAGTATTTT.

The chain is built from TRBV27 and TRBJ2-1; the match to TRBD1 covers 9 bases. The CDR3 is 16 amino acids. From germline, CDR1 is MNHEY and CDR2 SMNVEV (reference sequence). Unmatched junction bases numbered 9, after V lost 2 bases and J lost 7 bases. CDR3 amino acids: CASSLRWGQGENEQFF. CDR3 sequence (DNA): TGTGCCAGCAGTTTACGTTGGGGACAGGGAGAGAATGAGCAGTTCTTC.